The 27 T cell receptor beta chains presented below share a single source sample, sequenced in a study of blood T cell repertoires in COVID-19. Only in-frame clones appear in the TCRdb table, and some are missing; sequencing was by immunoSEQ multiplex PCR. The sample yields fewer than 45,000 clones, roughly 80% seen once. The specimen was peripheral blood. These receptors were collected from a man in his 70s with acute or convalescent COVID-19.

In its sample, this clone ranks as medium-sized. The chain's CDR3 is CASSPRGGHEQYF. The CDR3 nucleotides read TGTGCCAGCAGCCCCCGGGGGGGACACGAGCAGTACTTC. The rearrangement uses TRBV9 and TRBJ2-7; 8 nucleotides agree with TRBD2. In germline, CDR1 is SGDLS, CDR2 YYNGEE. J gave up 5 bases and V 4 bases, and 5 bases lay outside the gene matches. The CDR3 runs to 13 residues.

V is TRBV7-9 and J is TRBJ2-2; 13 nucleotides line up with TRBD2. The length of the CDR3 is 16 residues. Trimming cost V 5 bases and J 4 bases; bases outside gene matches: 4. Germline V gives CDR1 SEHNR, CDR2 FQNEAQ (reference sequence). The CDR3 sequence is CASSAGLAGRTGELFF. The CDR3 coding sequence is TGTGCCAGCAGCGCGGGACTAGCGGGGCGCACCGGGGAGCTGTTTTTT.

The genes are TRBV14 and TRBJ2-3, with 8 bases aligning to TRBD2. Germline V gene sequence: CDR1 SGHDN, CDR2 FVKESK. CDR3 length equals 18 residues. Trimming at V came to 0 bases and at J to 5 bases, leaving 13 bases not matched to a gene. CDR3 in amino acids: CASSQDIGSGASEDTQYF. The CDR3 DNA reads as TGTGCCAGCAGCCAAGATATTGGTAGCGGGGCCTCGGAAGATACGCAGTATTTT.

The rearrangement links TRBV5-1 to TRBJ1-4, with D hard to call. Germline CDR1 reads SGHRS; CDR2 reads YFSETQ. Trimming stripped 4 bases from V and 7 bases from J, with 17 bases between. The CDR3 has 15 amino acids. Here the CDR3 reads CASSPGEVEGEKLFF. The CDR3 bases are TGCGCCAGCAGCCCCGGTGAGGTGGAGGGTGAAAAACTGTTTTTT.

The chain has TRBV7-8 and TRBJ1-1; D gene ambiguous. V was shortened by 5 bases and J by 1 base, with 14 bases between the two germline ends. There are 15 residues in the CDR3. Germline V gives CDR1 SGHVS, CDR2 FQNEAQ. In nucleotides, the CDR3 is TGTGCCAGCAGCCGAGGACTGACTCAGAACACTGAAGCTTTCTTT. Its protein product is CASSRGLTQNTEAFF.

The rearrangement links TRBV11-2 to TRBJ1-6; D is undetermined. The V and J ends lost 4 bases and 7 bases respectively, with 2 bases between them. This CDR3 comprises 11 residues. The germline V gene has CDR1 SGHAT and CDR2 FQNNGV. In nucleotides, the CDR3 is TGTGCCAGCAGCTCAAATTCACCCCTCCACTTT. It is translated as CASSSNSPLHF.

V and J are TRBV3-1 (or the pseudogene TRBV3-2) and TRBJ1-5, with a weak D call TRBD1 (5 bases). With 3 bases removed from V and 4 bases from J, the gap between germline ends came to 10 bases. This CDR3 is 14 amino acids long. Germline CDR1 reads LGHDT; CDR2 reads YNNKEL (reference sequence). CDR3 bases: TGTGCCAGCAGCCAGGCGGGGCTAAATCAGCCCCAGCATTTT. Translating it yields CASSQAGLNQPQHF.

The V and J genes are TRBV15 and TRBJ1-2; D call uncertain. Between the trimmed V and J ends, which lost 4 bases and 0 bases, there was a span of 15 bases. This CDR3 spans 16 amino acids. Germline V gives CDR1 LNHNV, CDR2 YYDKDF (reference sequence). The chain's CDR3 is CATSIGRENANYGYTF. For the CDR3, the DNA is TGTGCCACCAGCATCGGTAGAGAAAATGCTAACTATGGCTACACCTTC.

This clone was detected once. The CDR3, as DNA: TGTGCCACCAGGGAAGGACAGGGTAATGAAAAACTGTTTTTT. Translated, it gives CATREGQGNEKLFF. The chain uses TRBV15 and TRBJ1-4, with 8 bases matching TRBD1. Per germline, CDR1 LNHNV and CDR2 YYDKDF (reference sequence). The junction had 4 bases not matched to a gene; V was cut back by 6 bases and J by 4 bases. The CDR3 runs 14 residues.

This clone was seen a few times. V gene TRBV4-1 combines with J gene TRBJ1-6; 10 positions match TRBD1. Germline CDR1 MGHRA, CDR2 YSYEKL. Germline trimming cut 1 base from V and 7 bases from J; bases unmatched to any gene: 10. There are 18 residues in the CDR3. The CDR3 DNA is TGCGCCAGCAGCCAAGTAATGGTAGTGGGACAGGGGAATTCACCCCTCCACTTT. It is translated as CASSQVMVVGQGNSPLHF.

This clone was found once. The chain links TRBV7-2 to TRBJ1-1; possibly TRBD1 for D (5 bases). This CDR3 is 13 amino acids long. Trimming cost V 4 bases and J 5 bases, with 11 bases left between them. CDR1 is SGHTA and CDR2 is FQGNSA in the germline V gene. The CDR3 bases are TGTGCCAGCAGCTCTCAGGGTTGGACTGAAGCTTTCTTT. It yields the protein CASSSQGWTEAFF.

The chain combines TRBV9 with TRBJ2-2; the D gene is possibly TRBD1 (5 bases). V lost 7 bases, J lost 5 bases, and 12 bases lay in between. CDR1 and CDR2 (germline): SGDLS, YYNGEE. The CDR3 extends over 13 amino acids. The CDR3 region is CASGQSVTGELFF. DNA for the CDR3: TGTGCCAGCGGACAATCGGTAACCGGGGAGCTGTTTTTT.

This clone was seen only a few times. An end of the junction does not agree with germline; a read error may underlie this. The chain links TRBV18 to TRBJ2-2; D is unclear. The CDR3 spans 12 residues. Germline V gene lookup returns CDR1 KGHSH and CDR2 LQKENI. CDR3 protein: CASSPNSGELFF. The DNA for the CDR3 is TGTGCCAGCTCACCAAACAGCGGGGAGCTGTTTTTT. Drawing the rest from reference TRBV18 and TRBJ2-2, the complete variable domain is NAGVMQNPRHLVRRRGQEARLRCSPMKGHSHVYWYRQLPEEGLKFMVYLQKENIIDESGMPKERFSAEFPKEGPSILRIQQVVRGDSAAYFCASSPNSGELFFGEGSRLTVL.

The chain has TRBV6-1 and TRBJ1-6; TRBD1 agrees at 9 bases. CDR1 and CDR2 (germline): MNHNS, SASEGT. The CDR3 spans 17 residues. After removal of 4 bases from V and 5 bases from J, the junction contained 9 bases not matched to a gene. CDR3 nucleotide sequence: TGTGCCAGCAGTGTCAACAGGGGGCGCAGAAATAATTCACCCCTCCACTTT. It translates to CASSVNRGRRNNSPLHF.

The J gene is TRBJ2-7, the V gene TRBV6-5, with unresolved D. The V gene's germline CDR1 is MNHEY and CDR2 SVGAGI. The CDR3 covers 13 residues. The ends were cut back, 4 bases at V and 6 bases at J, with 13 bases in the middle. The CDR3 here is CASSLSTSREQYF. In DNA form, the CDR3 reads TGTGCCAGCAGTTTGAGTACCTCACGCGAGCAGTACTTC.

This chain joins TRBV5-8 and TRBJ1-4; 12 nucleotides align to TRBD1. The CDR3 totals 15 residues. Germline V CDR1 and CDR2: SGHTS, YDEGEE. The V segment lost 3 bases and the J segment 7 bases; nucleotides outside the gene matches: 4. CDR3 residues: CASSSGTGGGEKLFF. The CDR3 DNA reads TGTGCCAGCAGCTCCGGGACAGGGGGCGGTGAAAAACTGTTTTTT.

This clone showed up just once. J is TRBJ1-3 and V is TRBV7-9; 8 positions agree with TRBD1. The CDR3 totals 16 residues. Germline lookup yields CDR1 SEHNR and CDR2 FQNEAQ (reference sequence). V shed 2 bases and J 6 bases; nucleotides not matched to a gene: 9. CDR3 region: CASSLRTGSLENTIYF. In DNA, the CDR3 is TGTGCCAGCAGCTTAAGGACAGGGAGTCTGGAAAACACCATATATTTT.

The chain employs TRBV29-1 and TRBJ1-2; 7 bases fit TRBD1. The germline gives CDR1 SQVTM, CDR2 ANQGSEA. V was pared by 3 bases and J by 9 bases, with 4 bases of the junction left unmatched. This CDR3 is 11 amino acids long. The CDR3, as DNA: TGCAGCGTTGAGGGACAGAGACGCTACACCTTC. Protein: CSVEGQRRYTF.

The chain is built from TRBV7-2 and TRBJ1-1, with TRBD1 as a possible D gene (5 bases). CDR3 size: 14 residues. Trimming removed 0 bases at V and 4 bases at J, with 9 bases between. The germline CDR1 and CDR2 sequences are SGHTA and FQGNSA. This CDR3 is CASSLAGGSTEAFF. For the CDR3, the DNA is TGTGCCAGCAGCTTAGCCGGGGGGAGCACTGAAGCTTTCTTT.

CDR3 bases: TGCGCCAGCAGCTTACTACACATTAATGAAAAACTGTTTTTT. It codes for CASSLLHINEKLFF. This rearrangement joins TRBV5-1 to TRBJ1-4, with D unclear. This CDR3 is 14 amino acids long. The V end lost 2 bases, the J end lost 4 bases, and 9 bases lay between the germline ends. Looked up from germline, CDR1 is SGHRS and CDR2 is YFSETQ.

The V and J genes are TRBV28 and TRBJ1-1; D unresolved. The CDR3 spans 14 residues. Trimming removed 3 bases from V and 3 bases from J, with 11 bases in between. The germline V gene has CDR1 MDHEN and CDR2 SYDVKM. CDR3 coding DNA: TGTGCCAGCAGTTTGCACGGGGAGCACACTGAAGCTTTCTTT. This sequence encodes CASSLHGEHTEAFF. Full variable domain (remainder filled in from reference TRBV28 and TRBJ1-1): DVKVTQSSRYLVKRTGEKVFLECVQDMDHENMFWYRQDPGLGLRLIYFSYDVKMKEKGDIPEGYSVSREKKERFSLILESASTNQTSMYLCASSLHGEHTEAFFGQGTRLTVV.

The gene calls are TRBV27 and TRBJ1-5; D gene uncertain. The germline V and J ends were trimmed by 3 bases and 0 bases, with 6 bases remaining between them. The length of the CDR3 is 14 residues. The germline CDR1 and CDR2 sequences are MNHEY and SMNVEV (reference sequence). The CDR3 protein is CASSFGDSNQPQHF. The CDR3 nucleotides read TGTGCCAGCAGTTTCGGGGATAGCAATCAGCCCCAGCATTTT.

In this sample, this clone turned up a few times. The rearrangement links TRBV5-5 to TRBJ2-6; D unclear. V lost 0 bases and J lost 0, with 10 bases in between. Germline CDR1 reads SGHKS; CDR2 reads YYEKEE (reference sequence). There are 17 residues in the CDR3. The CDR3 region has the DNA TGTGCCAGCAGCTTGGAGCCCCTTCTCTCTGGGGCCAACGTCCTGACTTTC. This gives the protein CASSLEPLLSGANVLTF. The whole variable domain, remainder taken from reference TRBV5-5 and TRBJ2-6, is DAGVTQSPTHLIKTRGQQVTLRCSPISGHKSVSWYQQVLGQGPQFIFQYYEKEERGRGNFPDRFSARQFPNYSSELNVNALLLGDSALYLCASSLEPLLSGANVLTFGAGSRLTVL.

This clone was picked up one time. The genes are TRBV7-3 and TRBJ1-2; D remains unclear. CDR1 is SGHTA, CDR2 FQGTGA, per germline. V lost 5 bases and J lost 6, with 22 bases in between. The CDR3 covers 16 residues. The CDR3 DNA reads TGTGCCAGCAGCCCGACAAACTCAGGCTCGGTCGATGGCTACACCTTC. This translates into CASSPTNSGSVDGYTF.

The rearrangement joins TRBV6-2 or TRBV6-3 to TRBJ2-3; 11 bases are a match to TRBD2. V was pared by 6 bases and J by 1 base, with 12 bases of the junction left unmatched. CDR1 is MNHEY, CDR2 SVGEGT, per germline. This CDR3 region has 18 residues. Written as DNA, the CDR3 is TGTGCCAGCAGCCAGGGAAACCTAGCGGGGGGCGGCACAGATACGCAGTATTTT. Its translation is CASSQGNLAGGGTDTQYF.

This chain connects TRBV5-1 to TRBJ2-2; 9 bases map to TRBD1. The V segment lost 0 bases and the J segment 3 bases; nucleotides outside the gene matches: 3. CDR1 and CDR2 from the germline V gene are SGHRS and YFSETQ. The CDR3 loop spans 16 amino acids. DNA of the CDR3: TGCGCCAGCAGCTTGGGAGGGACAGGGTACACCGGGGAGCTGTTTTTT. Amino acid sequence: CASSLGGTGYTGELFF.

J is TRBJ1-2 and V is TRBV6-5; D might be TRBD1 (5 bases). The CDR3 consists of 13 residues. V lost 7 bases to trimming and J lost 7 bases, with 16 bases between them. The germline V gene encodes CDR1 MNHEY and CDR2 SVGAGI. The CDR3 region is CASMRGGRSGYTF. The CDR3 DNA follows: TGTGCCAGCATGCGGGGGGGAAGAAGTGGCTACACCTTC.